This T cell receptor beta chain was identified in a study of blood T cell repertoires in COVID-19. Study summary: Acute and convalescent COVID-19 samples came from the United States, Italy and Spain. Sample material is recorded as cDNA or gDNA derived from T cells, B-cell-depleted T cells, or PBMCs.

Original processing methods: Nucleated cell number was recorded as an estimate derived from reference gene primer amplification. Generated by immunoSEQ multiplex PCR, the TCRdb table keeps only in-frame clones and is missing some. V and J calls and clone size are given by that table; D and trimming were obtained from the DNA. The repertoire holds 200,000 to 250,000 clones, with 75% to 85% as singletons. Per germline, CDR1 SNHLY and CDR2 FYNNEI. The CDR3 spans 13 residues. V was clipped by 6 bases and J by 6 bases, with 13 bases between them. V is TRBV2 and J is TRBJ2-3; TRBD1 is a possible D gene (5 bases). The sample was peripheral blood. This sequence was found in a woman in her 50s with acute or convalescent COVID-19. CDR3: CASSRVLADTQYF. The CDR3 coding sequence is TGTGCCAGCAGCAGGGTCCTCGCCGATACGCAGTATTTT.